This T cell receptor (beta chain) was obtained from a study of blood T cell repertoires in COVID-19. At the level of the study: The cDNA or gDNA used as material had been derived from T cells, B-cell-depleted T cells, or PBMCs.

Those who participated ranged in age from roughly 18 to 89 years and resided in approximately 26 US areas. Source study methods: Nucleated cell number was recorded as an estimate derived from reference gene primer amplification. Assay: immunoSEQ multiplex PCR; the TCRdb copy retains only in-frame clones and omits some. V, J and clone size are those of that table, while D and trimming were read from the DNA. The data hold more than 300,000 clones, with roughly 87% observed a single time. Sequenced: PBMCs or T cells enriched from blood (not recorded which). The sequence came from a woman aged 25 to 45 who had recovered from COVID-19.

The CDR3 sequence: CASSTQGSVSYNEQFF. The CDR3 bases are TGTGCCAGCAGCACACAGGGGTCTGTCTCCTACAATGAGCAGTTCTTC. The chain is built from TRBV4-2 and TRBJ2-1, with TRBD1 identical over 7 bases. J was trimmed by 0 bases and V by 5 bases; bases with no gene match: 7. The CDR3 covers 16 residues. The germline V gene has CDR1 LGHNA and CDR2 YNFKEQ.